This T cell receptor (beta chain) was identified during a study of vaccination effects on CD4 cells after COVID-19. Expansion of antigen-specific CD4+ T cells with viral peptide pools was carried out by the ViraFEST assay before sequencing. With about 9 days of culture completed, CD4+ T cells were isolated. The vaccine recipients had no prior SARS-CoV-2 infection, with negative nucleocapsid antibodies. A density of approximately 2.2 million PBMC per well was used; these cells were cultured with 10 IU/ml IL-2 and approximately 10 ug/ml peptides. IL-2 medium took the place of half the medium on both days 3 and 7. The repertoire was sequenced with immunoSEQ multiplex PCR; TCRdb's copy has only in-frame clones and lacks some. The sample includes 55,000 or so clones, under 75% seen only once; the top ten take around 16%. About this clone itself: Its matching antigen is unknown.

General study findings and limits: Marked contraction was observed in infection-induced and vaccine-induced clones late after vaccination.

Per the germline V gene, CDR1 is MNHEY and CDR2 is SMNVEV (reference sequence). J was trimmed by 9 bases and V by 3 bases; bases with no gene match: 7. The CDR3 consists of 14 residues. The specimen comprised CD4+ T cells from PBMCs cultured with SARS-CoV-2 spike peptides, sampled before COVID-19 vaccination. The rearrangement joins TRBV27 to TRBJ2-2; 7 bases fit TRBD1. This TCR was recovered from a human donor who received a COVID-19 vaccine. CDR3: CASSFRQGHRELFF. CDR3 sequence (DNA): TGTGCCAGCAGTTTCAGACAGGGCCACCGGGAGCTGTTTTTT.